The next 22 T cell receptor beta chains were all read from a single sample in a study of blood T cell repertoires in COVID-19. Produced via immunoSEQ multiplex PCR; TCRdb's table is partial and in-frame only. The sample consists of 300,000 to 450,000 clones, around 92% of them appearing once. Sample: peripheral blood. Receptors originate from a woman in her thirties with COVID-19, enrolled during active disease.

Notes on this clone: Additional DNA sequences in this sample encode the identical CDR3. The chain couples TRBV7-9 to TRBJ2-2; D not certain. V shed 0 bases and J shed 5 bases, with 7 bases lying between them. Germline V gene sequence: CDR1 SEHNR, CDR2 FQNEAQ (reference sequence). The length of the CDR3 is 14 residues. CDR3 DNA: TGTGCCAGCAGCTTAGCCCCCGGGACCGGGGAGCTGTTTTTT. Residues: CASSLAPGTGELFF. The full variable domain, rest sourced from reference TRBV7-9 and TRBJ2-2, is DTGVSQNPRHKITKRGQNVTFRCDPISEHNRLYWYRQTLGQGPEFLTYFQNEAQLEKSRLLSDRFSAERPKGSFSTLEIQRTEQGDSAMYLCASSLAPGTGELFFGEGSRLTVL.

The chain uses TRBV6-2 or TRBV6-3 and TRBJ1-4; D is unclear. Germline lookup yields CDR1 MNHEY and CDR2 SVGEGT. This CDR3 contains 15 residues. The germline V and J ends were trimmed by 0 bases and 3 bases, with 8 bases remaining between them. The CDR3 DNA is TGTGCCAGCAGTTACTCGGGCAGGCCTAATGAAAAACTGTTTTTT. Its protein product is CASSYSGRPNEKLFF.

This chain's CDR3 is CASSQDWQGLNEKLFF. The CDR3 coding sequence is TGTGCCAGCAGCCAAGATTGGCAGGGACTTAATGAAAAACTGTTTTTT. The rearrangement joins TRBV4-2 to TRBJ1-4, with D possibly matching TRBD1 (5 bases). This CDR3 has 16 amino acids. The germline CDR1 and CDR2 sequences are LGHNA and YNFKEQ. The germline V and J ends were trimmed by 0 bases and 4 bases, with 12 bases remaining between them.

J is TRBJ2-1 and V is TRBV12-5, with 10 bases lining up with TRBD1. The J segment lost 6 bases and the V segment lost 4 bases, leaving 0 bases of the junction unmatched. There are 13 residues in the CDR3. Germline CDR1 is LGHNT and CDR2 is FRNRAP. CDR3 in amino acids: CASGWDRGNEQFF. The CDR3 DNA follows: TGTGCTAGTGGTTGGGACAGGGGCAATGAGCAGTTCTTC. The whole variable domain, remainder taken from reference TRBV12-5 and TRBJ2-1, is DARVTQTPRHKVTEMGQEVTMRCQPILGHNTVFWYRQTMMQGLELLAYFRNRAPLDDSGMPKDRFSAEMPDATLATLKIQPSEPRDSAVYFCASGWDRGNEQFFGPGTRLTVL.

This clone was seen once. This chain connects TRBV13 to TRBJ2-7; D perhaps matches TRBD2 (6 bases). This CDR3 comprises 14 residues. Per germline, CDR1 PRHDT and CDR2 FYEKMQ (reference sequence). Deletions cut 5 bases from V and 2 bases from J, with 13 bases between. The CDR3 sequence: CASSPAGTAYEQYF. CDR3 nucleotides: TGTGCCAGCAGCCCAGCCGGGACTGCCTACGAGCAGTACTTC.

The V and J genes are TRBV18 and TRBJ2-1; 10 nucleotides match TRBD1. There are 17 residues in the CDR3. Trimming took 3 bases from V and 5 from J; bases not matched to a gene: 10. Germline V gene lookup returns CDR1 KGHSH and CDR2 LQKENI. The CDR3 here is CASSPRPDRGRDNEQFF. DNA for the CDR3: TGTGCCAGCTCACCCAGACCCGACAGGGGGCGAGACAATGAGCAGTTCTTC.

The gene calls are TRBV7-6 and TRBJ2-5; 7 positions match TRBD2. CDR3 size: 15 residues. Germline V CDR1 and CDR2: SGHVS, FNYEAQ. The V and J ends lost 0 bases and 2 bases, in that order; junction bases with no gene match: 3. CDR3 nucleotides: TGTGCCAGCAGCTTAGCGGGAGGGACTCAAGAGACCCAGTACTTC. It codes for CASSLAGGTQETQYF.

V and J are TRBV4-2 and TRBJ2-7; TRBD2 matches 10 bases. The V segment lost 0 bases and the J segment 4 bases; nucleotides outside the gene matches: 3. CDR1 is LGHNA and CDR2 is YNFKEQ in the germline V gene. This CDR3 has 15 amino acids. CDR3 DNA: TGTGCCAGCAGCCAAGAGCTAGCGGGGGCTTACGAGCAGTACTTC. Residues: CASSQELAGAYEQYF.

V gene TRBV6-5 combines with J gene TRBJ1-2; possibly TRBD1 for D (6 bases). CDR1 is MNHEY, CDR2 SVGAGI, per germline. The CDR3 loop spans 14 amino acids. V lost 7 bases and J lost 4, with 16 bases in between. CDR3 DNA sequence: TGTGCCAGCACTTGGCAATCGGACAGCTATGGCTACACCTTC. This codes for CASTWQSDSYGYTF.

CDR3 sequence: CASSSLAGGWETQYF. The CDR3 DNA follows: TGTGCCAGCAGTTCACTAGCGGGGGGGTGGGAGACCCAGTACTTC. This chain joins TRBV6-5 and TRBJ2-5; 13 positions match TRBD2. V shed 4 bases and J 5 bases; nucleotides not matched to a gene: 4. The CDR3 length is 15 residues. Germline loops: CDR1 MNHEY, CDR2 SVGAGI.

This clone was detected once. The same CDR3 is also encoded by other DNA sequences in this sample. The rearrangement joins TRBV5-1 to TRBJ2-3; 8 bases align to TRBD2. The CDR3 loop spans 15 amino acids. Germline CDR1 reads SGHRS; CDR2 reads YFSETQ. Trimming took 0 bases from V and 5 from J; bases not matched to a gene: 5. The CDR3 is CASSLGAGGQDTQYF. Written as DNA, the CDR3 is TGCGCCAGCAGCTTGGGTGCGGGGGGACAAGATACGCAGTATTTT.

The J gene is TRBJ1-1, the V gene TRBV5-5; tentative D call: TRBD1 (6 bases). The CDR3 sequence is 13 residues long. In germline, CDR1 is SGHKS, CDR2 YYEKEE (reference sequence). V lost 4 bases to trimming and J lost 6 bases, with 13 bases between them. The CDR3 loop is CASSIGQTPEAFF. The CDR3 DNA is TGTGCCAGCAGCATAGGACAGACCCCTGAAGCTTTCTTT.

The chain joins TRBV5-1 to TRBJ1-4, with TRBD1 matching over 9 bases. V lost 0 bases to trimming and J lost 0 bases; unmatched junction nucleotides: 6. CDR1 and CDR2 from the germline V gene are SGHRS and YFSETQ. The length of the CDR3 is 18 residues. CDR3 sequence reads: CASSLGDREATTNEKLFF. CDR3 nucleotides: TGCGCCAGCAGCTTGGGGGACAGGGAAGCTACAACTAATGAAAAACTGTTTTTT. Full variable domain (outside the CDR3, taken from reference TRBV5-1 and TRBJ1-4): KAGVTQTPRYLIKTRGQQVTLSCSPISGHRSVSWYQQTPGQGLQFLFEYFSETQRNKGNFPGRFSGRQFSNSRSEMNVSTLELGDSALYLCASSLGDREATTNEKLFFGSGTQLSVL.

This clone was detected a few times. One end of the junction fails to match germline, which may point to a read error. The chain recombines TRBV7-7 with TRBJ2-7, with 10 positions matching TRBD1. The CDR3 extends over 15 amino acids. Germline V gives CDR1 SSHAT, CDR2 FNYEAQ (reference sequence). The CDR3 nucleotides are TGTGCTAGCAGCTTACGGGACAGGGGCGGCTACGAGCAGTACTTC. Residues: CASSLRDRGGYEQYF.

J is TRBJ2-5 and V is TRBV11-2; D is unclear. V was cut by 5 bases and J by 4 bases, with 17 bases left in between. The CDR3 runs to 15 residues. From germline, CDR1 is SGHAT and CDR2 FQNNGV. CDR3 sequence reads: CASSHVIRVGETQYF. As DNA, the CDR3 is TGTGCCAGCAGCCACGTAATTCGGGTGGGAGAGACCCAGTACTTC.

J is TRBJ2-7 and V is TRBV27, with D maybe TRBD2 (6 bases). This CDR3 has 18 residues. V shed 2 bases and J shed 2 bases, with 22 bases lying between them. Looked up from germline, CDR1 is MNHEY and CDR2 is SMNVEV (reference sequence). The CDR3 region is CASSLPSPGGGFPYEQYV. DNA of the CDR3: TGTGCCAGCAGTTTACCCAGCCCCGGGGGTGGCTTCCCCTACGAGCAGTACGTC.

As DNA, the CDR3 is TGCGCCAGCAGCCAAGATGAAGCGGGAGGGCCTATCAGCACAGATACGCAGTATTTT. This codes for CASSQDEAGGPISTDTQYF. The chain carries TRBV4-3 and TRBJ2-3, with 10 bases identical to TRBD2. Germline assignment: CDR1 LGHNA and CDR2 YSLEER. The ends lost 0 bases at V and 0 bases at J; junction bases unmatched: 9. The CDR3 extends over 19 amino acids.

The chain is built from TRBV6-2 or TRBV6-3 and TRBJ2-7; D is possibly TRBD2 (6 bases). The germline CDR1 and CDR2 sequences are MNHEY and SVGEGT. Trimming cost V 6 bases and J 6 bases, with 21 bases left between them. This CDR3 has 15 amino acids. The CDR3 DNA follows: TGTGCCAGCAGCGGCCGGGACTGGTCGGTAGGCGAGCAGTACTTC. Encoded protein: CASSGRDWSVGEQYF.

The chain has TRBV29-1 and TRBJ2-1; D possibly corresponds to TRBD1 (5 bases). Germline-derived CDR1 and CDR2 are SQVTM and ANQGSEA. This CDR3 contains 14 residues. The germline V and J ends were trimmed by 5 bases and 0 bases, with 11 bases remaining between them. Written as DNA, the CDR3 is TGCAGCGTTTATGGGGCCGACTCCTACAATGAGCAGTTCTTC. Amino acid sequence: CSVYGADSYNEQFF.

The chain links TRBV27 to TRBJ2-7, with D perhaps matching TRBD1 (5 bases). The germline V gene encodes CDR1 MNHEY and CDR2 SMNVEV (reference sequence). This CDR3 region has 15 residues. Deletions cut 2 bases from V and 5 bases from J, with 16 bases between. The CDR3 DNA reads as TGTGCCAGCAGTTTAATCCAGGGTCATTGCAACGAGCAGTACGTC. Protein: CASSLIQGHCNEQYV.

The rearrangement joins TRBV7-2 to TRBJ2-5; 10 bases are a match to TRBD2. The CDR3 spans 15 residues. Germline loops: CDR1 SGHTA, CDR2 FQGNSA. Unmatched junction bases numbered 3, after V lost 2 bases and J lost 3 bases. The CDR3 protein is CASSLQRGGEETQYF. The CDR3 DNA reads TGTGCCAGCAGCTTACAGCGGGGGGGGGAAGAGACCCAGTACTTC.

The genes are TRBV19 and TRBJ2-3, with 10 nucleotides matching TRBD2. The J segment lost 1 base and the V segment lost 4 bases, leaving 5 bases of the junction unmatched. The CDR3 extends over 16 amino acids. The germline V gene has CDR1 LNHDA and CDR2 SQIVND (reference sequence). CDR3 protein: CASSNLAGVGTDTQYF. CDR3 bases: TGTGCCAGTAGTAACCTAGCGGGGGTCGGCACAGATACGCAGTATTTT.